The 27 T cell receptor beta chains below were found in one sample sequenced in a study of response to subunit inactivated influenza vaccine (dated by TCRdb to the late 2010s). To prepare the library, RT-PCR was applied. This sample was sequenced with an Illumina HiSeq 2500. TCRdb applied fastp at Q25 and MiXCR to the public reads, then kept only in-frame beta chains. Rows merge per CDR3 protein into single entries with the most common DNA and genes. Counted in this sample were 600,000 to 850,000 distinct CDR3 sequences; 12% to 15% of them appeared once. Jointly, the top ten make up 6.5% to 8% of the sample. This specimen consisted of PBMCs from blood, obtained around 15 days before vaccination. These receptor sequences come from a man in his forties or fifties who received an inactivated influenza vaccine. Donor details come from another sample of the same person, matched by shared clones.

The chain has TRBV28 and TRBJ2-6; no reliable D call. Trimming cost V 6 bases and J 4 bases, with 10 bases left between them. Germline CDR1 MDHEN, CDR2 SYDVKM. The CDR3 loop spans 14 amino acids. CDR3: CASRPFRGANVLTF. The CDR3 DNA follows: TGTGCCAGCAGGCCCTTTCGGGGGGCCAACGTCCTGACTTTC.

The chain couples TRBV7-9 to TRBJ2-7, with D unclear. V lost 3 bases and J lost 7, with 13 bases in between. The CDR3 consists of 13 residues. Germline V gene sequence: CDR1 SEHNR, CDR2 FQNEAQ (reference sequence). The CDR3 DNA sequence: TGTGCCAGCAGCTTTGCCACTCAGTGGGAGCAGTACTTC. Translated, it gives CASSFATQWEQYF.

This rearrangement joins TRBV5-6 to TRBJ2-1; no clear D. Per the germline V gene, CDR1 is SGHDT and CDR2 is YYEEEE. V shed 3 bases and J shed 9 bases, with 13 bases lying between them. The CDR3 is 13 residues long. DNA of the CDR3: TGTGCCAGCAGCTCCGATATTGTTATTGAGCAGTTCTTC. Its translation is CASSSDIVIEQFF.

The chain couples TRBV6-5 to TRBJ1-5, with D possibly TRBD1 on 5 matching bases. V lost 2 bases to trimming and J lost 5 bases, with 10 bases between them. CDR1 is MNHEY, CDR2 SVGAGI, per germline. This CDR3 comprises 14 residues. This CDR3 reads CASSYGAGDQPQHF. In DNA form, the CDR3 reads TGTGCCAGCAGTTACGGGGCAGGTGATCAGCCCCAGCATTTT.

This clonotype was counted only a few times. The rearrangement uses TRBV7-9 and TRBJ1-2; perhaps TRBD1 as D (5 bases). The CDR3 extends over 14 amino acids. CDR1 and CDR2 from the germline V gene are SEHNR and FQNEAQ (reference sequence). Trimming left V 2 bases short and J 6 bases short, with 13 bases between. The CDR3 here is CASSLPGGAHGYTF. In DNA, the CDR3 is TGTGCCAGCAGCTTACCCGGGGGTGCGCATGGCTACACCTTC.

In this sample, this clonotype turned up a few times. The chain links TRBV11-2 to TRBJ2-7, with 10 bases fitting TRBD1. CDR1 SGHAT and CDR2 FQNNGV come from the germline V gene. V gave up 5 bases and J gave up 6 bases; unmatched junction bases: 7. The CDR3 has 14 residues. In nucleotides, the CDR3 is TGTGCCAGCAGCCTCGGGACAGGGGTTGCCGAGCAGTACTTC. This translates into CASSLGTGVAEQYF.

The rearrangement links TRBV9 to TRBJ2-3, with D perhaps given as TRBD1 or TRBD2 (5 bases each). CDR3 length: 14 residues. Germline CDR1 is SGDLS and CDR2 is YYNGEE. Trimming shortened V by 0 bases and J by 9 bases, and 14 bases separated the two germline ends. Here the CDR3 reads CASSVARGAETQYF. The DNA for the CDR3 is TGTGCCAGCAGCGTAGCTAGGGGAGCGGAGACGCAGTATTTT.

The chain carries TRBV7-6 and TRBJ2-7; 12 nucleotides align to TRBD1. In germline, CDR1 is SGHVS, CDR2 FNYEAQ. The CDR3 sequence is 19 residues long. With V trimmed by 5 bases and J by 3 bases, 17 bases remained unmatched. The CDR3 region is CASSPILVSGTGGYYEQYF. The CDR3 nucleotides read TGTGCCAGCAGCCCAATATTGGTGTCGGGGACAGGGGGCTACTACGAGCAGTACTTC.

This chain uses TRBV29-1 with TRBJ2-2, with 11 bases identical to TRBD1. This CDR3 has 15 amino acids. Trimming cost V 7 bases and J 4 bases; bases outside gene matches: 8. CDR1 is SQVTM and CDR2 is ANQGSEA in the germline V gene. The CDR3 nucleotides read TGCAGCGCAATTGGGACAGGGGGAATCACCGGGGAGCTGTTTTTT. The encoded protein is CSAIGTGGITGELFF.

This clonotype was observed many times. This chain connects TRBV29-1 to TRBJ2-4, with TRBD2 identical over 7 bases. This CDR3 is 14 amino acids long. The junction had 12 bases not matched to a gene; V was cut back by 7 bases and J by 6 bases. Per the germline V gene, CDR1 is SQVTM and CDR2 is ANQGSEA. CDR3 residues: CSASGGTTRNIQYF. As DNA, the CDR3 is TGCAGCGCCTCAGGCGGGACTACCAGAAACATTCAGTACTTC.

This clonotype was found a few times. The chain uses TRBV7-2 and TRBJ2-2; D assignment may be TRBD1 or TRBD2 (5 bases each). CDR1 SGHTA and CDR2 FQGNSA come from the germline V gene. This CDR3 has 12 residues. Trimming removed 5 bases at V and 7 bases at J, with 8 bases between. The CDR3 DNA follows: TGTGCCAGCAGCAGAGGGGTCGGGGAGCTGTTTTTT. Translating gives CASSRGVGELFF.

This clonotype has more than one count but fewer than ten. The V gene is TRBV6-2 or TRBV6-3, the J gene TRBJ2-7; D is ambiguous. The germline V gene has CDR1 MNHEY and CDR2 SVGEGT. This CDR3 comprises 14 residues. Trimming took off 0 bases at V and 1 base at J, with 7 bases between the two ends. The CDR3 region is CASSYSMESYEQYF. The CDR3 nucleotides are TGTGCCAGCAGTTACTCGATGGAGTCCTACGAGCAGTACTTC.

This clonotype was picked up many times. The chain uses TRBV6-1 and TRBJ2-1; 11 nucleotides agree with TRBD2. Germline V gives CDR1 MNHNS, CDR2 SASEGT. This CDR3 has 15 amino acids. The ends lost 6 bases at V and 4 bases at J; junction bases unmatched: 5. DNA of the CDR3: TGTGCCAGCAGGATTCTAGCGGGAGGATACAATGAGCAGTTCTTC. Translating it yields CASRILAGGYNEQFF.

This clonotype occurred many times. J is TRBJ2-2 and V is TRBV5-1; D call uncertain. In germline, CDR1 is SGHRS, CDR2 YFSETQ. Trimming removed 0 bases at V and 0 bases at J, with 6 bases between. This CDR3 contains 15 residues. The CDR3 loop reads CASSLALTNTGELFF. The CDR3 nucleotides are TGCGCCAGCAGCTTGGCATTGACGAACACCGGGGAGCTGTTTTTT. Filled out from reference TRBV5-1 and TRBJ2-2, the complete variable domain reads KAGVTQTPRYLIKTRGQQVTLSCSPISGHRSVSWYQQTPGQGLQFLFEYFSETQRNKGNFPGRFSGRQFSNSRSEMNVSTLELGDSALYLCASSLALTNTGELFFGEGSRLTVL.

This chain uses TRBV7-9 with TRBJ2-7; D tentatively reads TRBD1 or TRBD2 (5 bases each). In germline, CDR1 is SEHNR, CDR2 FQNEAQ (reference sequence). V dropped 3 bases and J dropped 0 bases, with 12 bases sitting between them. The CDR3 spans 15 residues. The CDR3 DNA reads as TGTGCCAGCAGCTTTGGGGGTTTAAGCTCCTACGAGCAGTACTTC. This gives the protein CASSFGGLSSYEQYF.

The rearrangement uses TRBV28 and TRBJ1-6; 8 nucleotides match TRBD1. Germline assignment: CDR1 MDHEN and CDR2 SYDVKM. Germline trimming cut 4 bases from V and 4 bases from J; bases unmatched to any gene: 3. The CDR3 loop spans 15 amino acids. The CDR3 loop is CASSSGGEYNSPLHF. The CDR3 region has the DNA TGTGCCAGCAGTTCAGGGGGCGAGTATAATTCACCCCTCCACTTT.

This clonotype occurred many times. The chain joins TRBV7-2 to TRBJ2-1; no definite D call. CDR1 SGHTA and CDR2 FQGNSA come from the germline V gene. V lost 6 bases and J lost 5, with 5 bases in between. This CDR3 region has 11 residues. For the CDR3, the DNA is TGTGCCAGCAGATATAACAATGAGCAGTTCTTC. Encoded protein: CASRYNNEQFF.

The rearrangement links TRBV24-1 to TRBJ2-1; TRBD2 matches at 7 bases. Trimming took 1 base from V and 6 from J; bases not matched to a gene: 8. The CDR3 totals 16 residues. CDR1 is KGHDR, CDR2 SFDVKD, per germline. This CDR3 reads CATSDFSGRAGNEQFF. The DNA of the CDR3 is TGTGCCACCAGTGATTTCTCGGGGAGGGCAGGCAATGAGCAGTTCTTC.

Only a few counts were recorded for this clonotype. The chain links TRBV20-1 to TRBJ2-3; perhaps D is TRBD1 or TRBD2 (6 bases each). Trimming pared 3 bases from V and 4 bases from J, leaving 17 bases between. The CDR3 has 15 amino acids. Germline CDR1 and CDR2: DFQATT and SNEGSKA (reference sequence). The CDR3 sequence: CSARGAWREADTQYF. The CDR3 DNA is TGCAGTGCTAGGGGGGCATGGAGGGAGGCAGATACGCAGTATTTT.

On this clonotype itself: This clone may be a read error of a much larger clone one base away. In DNA, the CDR3 is TGTGCCAGCAGCAATTACAATGAGAAGTTCTTC. Amino acid sequence: CASSNYNEKFF. The V gene is TRBV7-2, the J gene TRBJ2-1; the D is unclear. This CDR3 region has 11 residues. Germline loops: CDR1 SGHTA, CDR2 FQGNSA.

This clonotype was observed many times. The chain employs TRBV10-3 and TRBJ2-7; D gene uncertain. Germline-derived CDR1 and CDR2 are ENHRY and SYGVKD. V lost 3 bases, J lost 2 bases, and 5 bases lay in between. The length of the CDR3 is 12 residues. In nucleotides, the CDR3 is TGTGCCATCAGTGAAGGTCCCTACGAGCAGTACTTC. Its translation: CAISEGPYEQYF.

With respect to this clonotype: With a much larger clone just one base away, this may be a read error. The V and J genes are TRBV12-3 or TRBV12-4 and TRBJ1-6; D possibly corresponds to TRBD1 (5 bases). The CDR3 has 11 amino acids. CDR3 sequence: CASSLRGHLPF. Written as DNA, the CDR3 is TGTGCCAGCAGTTTGAGGGGCCACCTCCCCTTT.

The V and J genes are TRBV3-1 and TRBJ1-5; D is uncertain. The V and J ends lost 1 base and 1 base respectively, with 8 bases between them. This CDR3 region has 15 residues. The germline gives CDR1 LGHDT, CDR2 YNNKEL (reference sequence). CDR3 DNA: TGTGCCAGCAGCCAAGTTTCTGGGAGCAATCAGCCCCAGCATTTT. Translating it yields CASSQVSGSNQPQHF. Supplemented by reference TRBV3-1 and TRBJ1-5, the full variable domain reads DTAVSQTPKYLVTQMGNDKSIKCEQNLGHDTMYWYKQDSKKFLKIMFSYNNKELIINETVPNRFSPKSPDKAHLNLHINSLELGDSAVYFCASSQVSGSNQPQHFGDGTRLSIL.

On this clonotype: Since a much larger clone is just one base distant, this may be a read error. This chain uses TRBV2 with TRBJ2-7; D call uncertain. The CDR3 consists of 12 residues. Germline V gives CDR1 SNHLY, CDR2 FYNNEI. This CDR3 reads CASRTDTYEEYF. CDR3 bases: TGTGCCAGCAGGACCGATACCTACGAGGAGTACTTC.

At least ten counts were recorded for this clonotype. This chain links TRBV4-2 with TRBJ1-1, with no clear D. V lost 4 bases and J 4 bases, leaving 10 bases between the germline ends. From germline, CDR1 is LGHNA and CDR2 YNFKEQ. The CDR3 loop spans 13 amino acids. CDR3 in DNA: TGTGCCAGCAGCCTGCAGGTCCTCACTGAAGCTTTCTTT. Its protein is CASSLQVLTEAFF.

This clonotype was picked up one time. The chain employs TRBV20-1 and TRBJ2-7; weak D call: TRBD1 (5 bases). This CDR3 is 13 amino acids long. V lost 0 bases, J lost 2 bases, and 8 bases lay in between. Germline V gene lookup returns CDR1 DFQATT and CDR2 SNEGSKA (reference sequence). The CDR3 protein is CSARDDRTYEQYF. CDR3 DNA: TGCAGTGCTAGAGATGACAGAACCTACGAGCAGTACTTC.

Only a few counts were recorded for this clonotype. The rearrangement joins TRBV28 to TRBJ2-7, with 8 nucleotides matching TRBD2. The CDR3 has 15 amino acids. The junction had 8 bases not matched to a gene; V was cut back by 5 bases and J by 2 bases. Germline lookup yields CDR1 MDHEN and CDR2 SYDVKM. The CDR3: CASSPIGRATYEQYF. CDR3 sequence (DNA): TGTGCCAGCAGTCCCATCGGGAGGGCGACCTACGAGCAGTACTTC. Looking up the rest from reference TRBV28 and TRBJ2-7 gives the full variable domain: DVKVTQSSRYLVKRTGEKVFLECVQDMDHENMFWYRQDPGLGLRLIYFSYDVKMKEKGDIPEGYSVSREKKERFSLILESASTNQTSMYLCASSPIGRATYEQYFGPGTRLTVT.